The present T cell receptor (beta chain) was sequenced within a study of shared clonotypes between healthy human individuals. Overall study context: A donor's plate count was three for CD4 naive and three for CD4 memory; CD8 naive had two and CD8 memory one. Study observations and caveats: Few donors limited the genetic and exposure-history diversity represented.

In the case of this clone: What it binds is unknown.

It was CD45RO-negative cells, positively selected for CCR7, that made up naive CD8 cells, with terminally differentiated effector memory CD45RA+ cells excluded. Germline CDR1 is SGHNT and CDR2 is YYREEE (reference sequence). The CDR3 loop spans 13 amino acids. V lost 0 bases, J lost 5 bases, and 6 bases lay in between. Sorted-subset replicate PCR reactions were performed with about 200 ng DNA, corresponding to tens of thousands of T cell genomes. The protocol was immunoSEQ multiplex PCR, while the TCRdb copy is restricted to in-frame clones and leaves out a portion. Of hundreds of thousands of clones listed, 95% to 96% were seen once; the top ten hold less than 0.13%.

This receptor was identified in a woman in her twenties or thirties in good health. The chain uses TRBV5-4 and TRBJ2-1; no clear D gene. Material for sequencing was naive CD8+ T cells sorted from blood. CDR3: CASSLATDNEQFF. The CDR3 nucleotides are TGTGCCAGCAGCTTGGCCACCGACAATGAGCAGTTCTTC.